The T cell receptor beta chain under discussion was sequenced for a study of T cell repertoires in cytomegalovirus infection. With V trimmed by 0 bases and J by 4 bases, 8 bases remained unmatched. The CDR3 is made up of 17 amino acids. Looked up from germline, CDR1 is MGHRA and CDR2 is YSYEKL. Whole-study findings and limits: CMV-specific TCR beta clonotypes restricted by HLA-C were the ones dominating the ex vivo response.

Concerning this clonotype itself: What it binds is unknown.

In TCRdb, the reads were re-called with MiXCR into one record per CDR3 protein. The sample consists of tens of thousands of distinct CDR3 sequences, about 42% of them appearing once. The rearrangement uses TRBV4-1 and TRBJ2-5, with 10 bases fitting TRBD1. The specimen was CD8+ T cells from cultured PBMCs, collected from culture after CMV antigen stimulation. This clonotype originated in a human donor in good health (CMV status not recorded). Some clones in this sample may be carry-over from other donors' samples. CDR3 amino acids: CASSQEPGTGDGETQYF. The CDR3 DNA reads as TGCGCCAGCAGCCAAGAGCCCGGGACAGGGGACGGAGAGACCCAGTACTTC.